This TCR beta chain was recorded in a study of blood T cell repertoires in COVID-19 (dated by TCRdb to between 2020 and 2021). Notes on the research overall: Collaborator samples came from the United States, Italy and Spain and covered acute and convalescent phases of COVID-19. The repertoires were released in a freely available public database meant as a resource for research on the immune response to SARS-CoV-2. A de-identified subject ID, COVID-19 status, age in years and sex were almost always included in the sample metadata. Deeply sampled blood TCRbeta repertoires from subjects exposed to, actively infected with, or recovered from COVID-19 were included in the dataset. The material from the prospective study consisted of cDNA or gDNA derived from T cells, B-cell-depleted T cells, or PBMCs. HLA class I and class II types, where available, came from metadata supplied by the sample provider rather than from assay-based typing. The samples were drawn from two sources: the first 160 participants of the ongoing ImmuneRACE study, and some 1,300 subjects contributed by 6 global collaborators. Broad study findings and their caveats: The amount of clinical and demographic metadata varied by source and participant and was provided uncurated.

TCRbeta CDR3 regions were amplified from genomic DNA using the immunoSEQ Assay, a bias-controlled multiplex PCR. Turning to the authors' computational methods: The number of nucleated cells in each sample was estimated from the amplification of reference gene primers within the assay. To quantify the absolute abundance of each unique TCRbeta CDR3 rearrangement, sequence reads were collapsed and filtered. For each sample, productive Simpson clonality was calculated as the square root of Simpson's diversity index across productive rearrangements. In TCRdb, the immuneACCESS table is reduced to in-frame sequences with V and J assigned. These tables do not hold every clone; where another copy was compared, an unresolved V gene accounts for under half, and the others remain unexplained. Clone size and V and J calls were adopted from that table, with D and trimming inferred from the DNA. The sample table contains tens of thousands of clones; only one count was recorded for approximately 79% of them. The ten largest make up more than 15% of the sample.

The CDR3 holds 15 amino acids from the cysteine to the phenylalanine. Just the 45-base CDR3 DNA is kept, in frame starting at base 1. Based on the germline V gene, the CDR1 and CDR2 sequences are WSHSY and SAAADI. Between the V and J ends, shortened by 2 bases and 7 bases respectively, the junction contains 15 bases. The collaborating institutions used their own protocols to collect whole blood in K2EDTA tubes. For TCRbeta analysis, collaborators shipped samples as frozen whole blood, isolated PBMCs, or DNA extracted from either of those sample types. Worth noting for this clone: Its recognized antigen is unknown. No much larger clone is present one base from it, and per-base qualities are unavailable.

This TCR was sampled from a man between 65 and 79 years old with active or convalescent COVID-19. The receptor chain draws on TRBV10-2 and TRBJ1-5, with TRBD1 tentatively as D gene (6 bases match). The source material was peripheral blood. Here is the DNA: TGCGCCAGCAGTGAGGGAACAGGGTTAAGCCAGCCCCAGCATTTT. It is translated as CASSEGTGLSQPQHF.